This record looks at one T cell receptor (beta chain) sequence and its context. Many counts were recorded for this clonotype. This clone's antigen is unknown. No base-level quality is on record; no much larger clone is a single base apart. The data belong to a study of human T cells and chemical hapten exposure (dated by TCRdb to 2020 to 2023). Background on the whole study: For sensitization, 2% DPC in acetone was applied to a roughly 2 cm by roughly 2 cm area of upper inner arm skin. Throughout the study period of around 25 weeks, patients also received therapeutic DPC doses to the scalp every week. Patch tests used Finn chambers with 0.01% DPC on the upper back, scored after 6 days by International Contact Dermatitis Research Group standards. Alopecia areata with under or over 50% scalp involvement, alopecia totalis and alopecia universalis were represented in the patient cohort, which was mostly female. Libraries were combined into a pool for sequencing, and differences in TCR yield between samples came mainly from small differences in library volumes within the pool. Peripheral blood TCR repertoire changes were tracked in vivo in alopecia patients during primary and secondary sensitization to the hapten diphenylcyclopropenone (DPC). Patient blood was sampled pre-sensitization (week 0) and at 2, 6 and about 24 weeks after DPC sensitization. Approximately 28 alopecia patients gave blood for TCR sequencing at one to four time points (pre-sensitization, 2, 6 and 24 weeks).

The paper's findings and limits, for the study overall: Because every patient had alopecia, a presumed autoimmune disease, the patients' immune response might differ from that of healthy individuals. The number of TCRs above 1 in 1000 frequency did not change with DPC sensitization; there was no evidence of global repertoire structure alterations. After repeated subsampling, the strength of the expansion versus patch-test correlation and the threshold at which it became significant changed. Compared with pre-sensitization or healthy control sets, expanded TCRs formed significantly more large CDR3 similarity clusters, which is consistent with antigen-driven responses. Patch test score correlated positively with the number of PT1 expanded TCRs, reaching significance at thresholds 8, 16 and 32 but not at 4.

The sample's time point label, in plain terms: pre-sensitization, week 0. The treatment or condition tag for this specimen amounts to: therapeutic diphenylcyclopropenone sensitization with weekly scalp DPC. At every patch-test visit, the blood draw took place before the patch test was put on. Patients were considered eligible if aged 18 to 70, diagnosed with alopecia and deemed suitable for DPC therapy, and patients were excluded if pregnant. Total RNA was extracted from unfractionated whole blood that had been collected in Tempus Blood RNA tubes. Deletion took 6 bases off V and 3 bases off J, with a span of 8 bases between the germline ends. The CDR3 holds 12 amino acids from the cysteine to the phenylalanine. The sequence is cut down to CDR3 DNA, 36 bases in frame from base 1. CDR1 MNHNS and CDR2 SASEGT were looked up in the germline V gene. To prepare the library, RACE was applied. The listed sequencing device is NextSeq 500. Library preparation attached unique molecular identifiers to individual cDNA molecules for quantitative, reproducible TCR counting. For every blood RNA sample, sequencing covered both the TCR alpha and TCR beta chains. The study's own analysis went as follows. Samples had a median of roughly 100,000 TCRs, with a range from about 23,224 to 690,600. The Decombinator software suite was used to annotate the V, J and CDR3 of the TCR reads. Every sample was subsampled to the same number of TCRs (28,000) for the PS versus PT1 abundance plots. Expanded TCRs were defined as absent before sensitization and observed at least eight times at the 2-week time point. The public reads were quality trimmed at Q25 with fastp and then assembled into clones with MiXCR by TCRdb, keeping productive beta chains. Each CDR3 protein gets just one entry, which takes the most common genes and DNA from the rows behind it. The V and J calls were not made by the authors but by TCRdb's processing. This sample lists 250,000 or so distinct CDR3 sequences; about 8.6% were detected once. Clones ranked in the top ten supply about 2.5% of the sample.

The TCR originated in a woman aged 40-49 years with alopecia areata. Some clones in this sample may be carry-over from other donors' samples. The sample here was whole blood, taken in connection with sensitization to the hapten diphenylcyclopropenone (DPC). The rearranged segments are TRBV6-1 and TRBJ1-1; TRBD1 might be the D gene, on 5 matching bases. Here is the DNA: TGTGCCAGCAGGCAGGGAGACACTGAAGCTTTCTTT. This is translated as CASRQGDTEAFF.